This entry concerns a single TCR beta chain. Antigen: not known. Sample time point: patch test 1, 2 weeks after DPC sensitization. The treatment is: therapeutic diphenylcyclopropenone sensitization with weekly scalp DPC. Blood collection happened ahead of applying each patch test. This sample was included in a study of human T cells and chemical hapten exposure. Study-level findings and limits: Controls formed significantly fewer large CDR3 similarity clusters than expanded TCRs did.

What the library attached to individual cDNA molecules were unique molecular identifiers. TCRdb independently ran MiXCR on the RACE reads; one entry per CDR3 protein. The sample records 60,000 to 80,000 distinct CDR3 sequences, more than 30% being singletons. The CDR3 runs to 20 residues. V was clipped by 2 bases and J by 4 bases; unmatched bases: 13. The sequence derives from a middle-aged man with alopecia areata. Some clones in this sample may be carry-over from other donors' samples. The chain links TRBV12-3 or TRBV12-4 to TRBJ2-5, with TRBD2 matching over 16 bases. Sequenced material: whole blood, taken in connection with sensitization to the hapten diphenylcyclopropenone (DPC). The DNA for the CDR3 is TGTGCCAGCAGTTTACAACGACCAGGGACTAGCGGGAGGGGCGGAGAGACCCAGTACTTC. It translates to CASSLQRPGTSGRGGETQYF.